This T cell receptor beta chain comes out of a study of blood T cell repertoires in COVID-19. Across the whole study: Material from acute and convalescent COVID-19 was sourced from the United States, Italy and Spain.

Sequencing used immunoSEQ multiplex PCR; TCRdb keeps in-frame clones, though not all of them. The sample holds roughly 220,000 clones, nearly 90% seen once. V lost 1 base, J lost 2 bases, and 9 bases lay in between. There are 15 residues in the CDR3. Germline lookup yields CDR1 SGHVS and CDR2 FNYEAQ. The receptor was isolated from a young man who had been exposed to COVID-19. The sequenced material came from PBMCs or T cells enriched from blood (not recorded which). The chain has TRBV7-6 and TRBJ1-5; TRBD1 might be the D (6 bases). CDR3 loop: CASSLDRAGNQPQHF. The DNA of the CDR3 is TGTGCCAGCAGCTTAGACAGGGCGGGCAATCAGCCCCAGCATTTT.